This is a list of T cell receptor beta chains from one sample in a study of CD8 T cells in Susac syndrome. TCRdb re-analysed the immunoSEQ multiplex PCR reads in MiXCR, keeping a single row per CDR3 protein. The repertoire holds about 150,000 distinct CDR3 sequences, with roughly 94% as singletons. The sample comprised CD4+ T cells from PBMCs. Source of these receptors: a human donor in good health. Each CDR3 is given with its conserved first and last residue. Each record gives: clone size, J gene, V gene, D gene, CDR3 protein, CDR3 DNA. A D gene is named only where the DNA matches it firmly. Part of the rows lack a size; the others show once, few, many or a class for expanded clones.

>-|TRBJ2-3|TRBV29-1|-
CSVEGGFRTDTQYF
TGCAGCGTTGAAGGGGGTTTTAGGACAGATACGCAGTATTTT
>once|TRBJ2-4|TRBV2|TRBD1
CASSRDREAKNIQYF
TGTGCCAGCAGCCGGGACAGGGAAGCCAAAAACATTCAGTACTTC
>-|TRBJ1-5|TRBV6-6|-
CASSFYQADSNQPQHF
TGTGCCAGCAGTTTTTATCAGGCGGATAGCAATCAGCCCCAGCATTTT
>once|TRBJ2-7|TRBV5-1|-
CASSLAAGRRSEQYF
TGCGCCAGCAGCTTGGCGGCAGGTAGGAGAAGTGAGCAGTACTTC
>-|TRBJ2-7|TRBV6-5|-
CASSSGSVSGYEQYF
TGTGCCAGCAGTTCAGGGTCGGTTAGCGGTTACGAGCAGTACTTC
>-|TRBJ1-6|TRBV4-3|-
CASSSSGILGKNSPLHF
TGCGCCAGCAGCTCGAGCGGGATCCTTGGGAAGAATTCACCCCTCCACTTT
>-|TRBJ2-2|TRBV7-9|TRBD2
CASSLRLAGDTGELFF
TGTGCCAGCAGCTTGAGACTAGCGGGAGACACCGGGGAGCTGTTTTTT
>-|TRBJ1-2|TRBV6-5|-
CASSYSGVINYGYTF
TGTGCCAGCAGTTACTCGGGCGTAATTAACTATGGCTACACCTTC
>-|TRBJ1-1|TRBV23-1|-
CASSLLGTDELGNTEAFF
TGCGCCAGCAGTCTCCTCGGGACGGACGAACTGGGGAACACTGAAGCTTTCTTT
>-|TRBJ1-2|TRBV18|-
CASSPPPGIGDGYTF
TGTGCCAGCTCACCACCGCCAGGGATTGGAGATGGCTACACCTTC
>-|TRBJ1-5|TRBV18|-
CASSPPSQGNQPQHF
TGTGCCAGCTCACCACCGAGTCAGGGCAATCAGCCCCAGCATTTT
>-|TRBJ2-2|TRBV5-1|TRBD2
CASSLSGGALNTGELFF
TGCGCCAGCAGCTTGAGCGGGGGGGCCTTAAACACCGGGGAGCTGTTTTTT
>-|TRBJ2-2|TRBV7-7|-
CASSLDLPTGELFF
TGTGCCAGCAGCTTAGATCTTCCTACCGGGGAGCTGTTTTTT
>-|TRBJ1-4|TRBV20-1|TRBD1
CSGQGGSEKLFF
TGCAGCGGACAGGGAGGGAGTGAAAAACTGTTTTTT
>-|TRBJ2-2|TRBV12-3/TRBV12-4|-
CASSSVAKGGDTGELFF
TGTGCCAGCAGTTCGGTGGCAAAGGGGGGGGACACCGGGGAGCTGTTTTTT
>-|TRBJ1-2|TRBV29-1|TRBD1
CSVGDRGRNGYTF
TGCAGCGTTGGGGACAGGGGGCGGAATGGCTACACCTTC
>-|TRBJ2-7|TRBV9|-
CASSSLEVPSYEQYF
TGTGCCAGCAGCTCCCTTGAGGTTCCCTCCTACGAGCAGTACTTC
>-|TRBJ2-5|TRBV6-5|TRBD2
CASSYSLWTGTRIQETQYF
TGTGCCAGCAGTTACTCCCTGTGGACCGGGACTAGGATCCAAGAGACCCAGTACTTC
>-|TRBJ2-3|TRBV20-1|TRBD2
CSASARGYRTDTQYF
TGCAGTGCTAGTGCGCGGGGGTACCGCACAGATACGCAGTATTTT
>-|TRBJ2-5|TRBV28|-
CASRTWTTQETQYF
TGTGCCAGCAGAACCTGGACTACCCAAGAGACCCAGTACTTC
>-|TRBJ2-5|TRBV29-1|-
CSARQKITKETQYF
TGCAGCGCCCGACAGAAAATCACGAAAGAGACCCAGTACTTC
>-|TRBJ2-1|TRBV5-1|TRBD2
CASSPGLAGVDEQFF
TGCGCCAGCAGCCCCGGACTAGCGGGGGTAGATGAGCAGTTCTTC
>-|TRBJ1-4|TRBV7-2|-
CASSLVGRDEKLFF
TGTGCCAGCAGCTTAGTGGGCAGGGACGAAAAACTGTTTTTT
>-|TRBJ2-1|TRBV19|-
CASSIAGLYEQFF
TGTGCCAGTAGTATTGCCGGGTTGTATGAGCAGTTCTTC
>few|TRBJ2-5|TRBV5-4|-
CASSRTRETQYF
TGTGCCAGCAGCCGAACACGAGAGACCCAGTACTTC
>-|TRBJ2-7|TRBV5-1|TRBD1
CASSLALGQAYEQYF
TGCGCCAGCAGCTTGGCCCTGGGACAGGCCTACGAGCAGTACTTC
>-|TRBJ1-5|TRBV27|-
CASSLQANGNQPQHF
TGTGCCAGCAGTTTACAGGCGAACGGAAATCAGCCCCAGCATTTT
>once|TRBJ2-1|TRBV7-2|TRBD2
CASSLVTSGRDEQFF
TGTGCCAGCAGCTTAGTTACTAGCGGGAGGGATGAGCAGTTCTTC
>-|TRBJ1-1|TRBV7-2|TRBD1
CASSTRQGLNTEAFF
TGTGCCAGCAGCACTAGACAGGGGTTGAACACTGAAGCTTTCTTT